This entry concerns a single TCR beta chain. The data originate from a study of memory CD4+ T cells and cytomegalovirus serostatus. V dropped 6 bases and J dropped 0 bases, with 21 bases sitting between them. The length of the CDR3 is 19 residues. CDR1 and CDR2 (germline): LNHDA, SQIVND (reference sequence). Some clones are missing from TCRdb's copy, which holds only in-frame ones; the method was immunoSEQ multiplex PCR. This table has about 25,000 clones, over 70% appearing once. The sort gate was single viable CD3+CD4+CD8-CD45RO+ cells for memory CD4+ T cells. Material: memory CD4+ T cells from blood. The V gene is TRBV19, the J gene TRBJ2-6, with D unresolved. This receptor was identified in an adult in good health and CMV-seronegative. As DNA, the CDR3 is TGTGCCAGTAGCGGATTTGGAGCCAATTTACGCTCTGGGGCCAACGTCCTGACTTTC. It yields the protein CASSGFGANLRSGANVLTF.